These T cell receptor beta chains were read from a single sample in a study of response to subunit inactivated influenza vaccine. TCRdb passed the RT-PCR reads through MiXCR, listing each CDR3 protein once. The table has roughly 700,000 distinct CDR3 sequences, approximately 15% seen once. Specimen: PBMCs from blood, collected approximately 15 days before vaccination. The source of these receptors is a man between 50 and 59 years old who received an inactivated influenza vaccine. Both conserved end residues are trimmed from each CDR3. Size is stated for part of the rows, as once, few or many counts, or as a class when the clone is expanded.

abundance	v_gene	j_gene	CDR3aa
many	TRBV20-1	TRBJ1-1	SASHPRGATEAF
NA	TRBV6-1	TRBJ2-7	ASGGTGASYEQY
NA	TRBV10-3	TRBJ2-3	ATYEGTRGDTDTQY
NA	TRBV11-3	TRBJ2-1	ASSLDSDSHNEQF
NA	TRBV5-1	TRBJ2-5	ASSSGASETQY
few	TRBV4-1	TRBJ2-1	ASSLTSEGPYNEQF
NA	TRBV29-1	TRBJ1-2	SVPHRDGYT
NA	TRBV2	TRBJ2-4	ASRLQGGLTKNIQY
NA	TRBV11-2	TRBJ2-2	ASSKRGWNTGELF
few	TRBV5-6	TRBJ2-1	ASSLSGRVDEQF
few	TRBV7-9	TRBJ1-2	ASRSTGNGAAEGYT
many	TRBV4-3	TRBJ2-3	ASSQEWTRVLPDTQY
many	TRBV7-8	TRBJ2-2	ASSPWDRKKNTGELF
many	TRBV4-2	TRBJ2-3	ASSQVSTSTDTQY
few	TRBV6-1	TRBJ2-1	ASSQKWGNEQF
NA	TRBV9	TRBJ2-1	ASSPRGARPNEQF
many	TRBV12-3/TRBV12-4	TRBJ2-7	ASSLGGGGEQY
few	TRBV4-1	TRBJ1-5	ASSQGADNQPQH
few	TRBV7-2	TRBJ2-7	ASSPNPYYEQY
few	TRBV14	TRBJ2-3	ASSPASGPTDTQY
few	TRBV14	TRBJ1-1	ASSQSPGAVTEAF
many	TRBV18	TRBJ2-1	ASSPEVGEQF
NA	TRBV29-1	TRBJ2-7	SVASGIYEQY
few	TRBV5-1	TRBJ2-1	ASSFLQGAYNEQF